One and the same sample provided the 5 T cell receptor beta chains below, sequenced in a study of Graves' ophthalmopathy and Graves' hyperthyroidism. From RNA, the CDR3 regions of TCR beta chains were amplified and sequenced. HTBI primers were employed in first-round RT-PCR, then a second-round multiplex PCR followed. TCRdb re-called the multiplex PCR reads with MiXCR, one entry per CDR3 protein. The table records 500,000 to 700,000 distinct CDR3 sequences, 22% of them present only once. Source material: peripheral blood. The origin of the receptors is a woman under 30 with stable Graves' hyperthyroidism. Some clones in this sample may be carry-over from other donors' samples.

This clonotype was seen at least ten times. The gene calls are TRBV11-2 and TRBJ2-7; no definite D call. Germline V gene lookup returns CDR1 SGHAT and CDR2 FQNNGV. Trimming cost V 1 base and J 1 base, with 14 bases left between them. This CDR3 is 16 amino acids long. CDR3: CASSLVWPSRSYEQYF. The CDR3 region has the DNA TGTGCCAGCAGCTTAGTGTGGCCCAGCAGATCCTACGAGCAGTACTTC.

This rearrangement joins TRBV5-1 to TRBJ1-1; TRBD1 might be the D (5 bases). The germline gives CDR1 SGHRS, CDR2 YFSETQ. This CDR3 is 14 amino acids long. Trimming stripped 2 bases from V and 7 bases from J, with 15 bases between. CDR3 region: CASSFTFGANEAFF. CDR3 in DNA: TGCGCCAGCAGCTTCACCTTTGGGGCAAATGAAGCTTTCTTT.

This clonotype was observed many times. This chain uses TRBV20-1 with TRBJ1-2, with D uncertain. The CDR3 covers 13 residues. The germline CDR1 and CDR2 sequences are DFQATT and SNEGSKA (reference sequence). V shed 3 bases and J shed 4 bases, with 12 bases lying between them. The CDR3 bases are TGCAGTGCTAGGCACACGGGAGTCTATGGCTACACCTTC. Its translation is CSARHTGVYGYTF.

The chain combines TRBV12-3 or TRBV12-4 with TRBJ2-2; D call uncertain. The CDR3 has 15 amino acids. The V end lost 6 bases, the J end lost 0 bases, and 11 bases lay between the germline ends. In DNA form, the CDR3 reads TGTGCCAGCAGATCGGACGGTTCGAACACCGGGGAGCTGTTTTTT. Translated, it gives CASRSDGSNTGELFF.

The V call is TRBV10-1, the J call TRBJ2-7; unclear D gene. From germline, CDR1 is WNHNN and CDR2 SYGVQD (reference sequence). CDR3 length: 15 residues. Trimming took off 2 bases at V and 2 bases at J, with 13 bases between the two ends. DNA for the CDR3: TGCGCCAGCAGTGAGGGGAACAGCTTTACCTACGAGCAGTACTTC. Translation gives CASSEGNSFTYEQYF.